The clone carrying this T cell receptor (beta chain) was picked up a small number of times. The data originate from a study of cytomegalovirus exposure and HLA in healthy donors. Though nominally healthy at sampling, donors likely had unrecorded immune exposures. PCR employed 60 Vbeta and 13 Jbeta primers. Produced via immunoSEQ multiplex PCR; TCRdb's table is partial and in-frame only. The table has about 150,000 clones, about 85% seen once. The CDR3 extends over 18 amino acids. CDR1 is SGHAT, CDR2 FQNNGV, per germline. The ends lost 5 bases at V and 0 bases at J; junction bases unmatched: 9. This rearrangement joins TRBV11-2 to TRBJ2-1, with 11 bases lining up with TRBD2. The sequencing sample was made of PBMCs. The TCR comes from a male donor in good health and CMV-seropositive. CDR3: CASSPGLAGPSSYNEQFF. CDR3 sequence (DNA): TGTGCCAGCAGCCCAGGACTAGCGGGCCCTAGCTCCTACAATGAGCAGTTCTTC.